This TCR beta chain comes out of a study of T cells expressing NK-cell markers. On the study more broadly: TCR beta repertoires came from sorted CD3+CD56+NKG2C+, CD3+CD56+NKG2C- and CD3+CD56-NKG2C+ T cells. HCMV serostatus: seven of eight sequenced donors positive, one negative.

Study-wide points: Several donors likewise had their CD3+CD56-NKG2C+ fraction led by these clonotypes.

Remarks on this clonotype: Its antigen is not known.

The CDR3 runs to 16 residues. Germline V gene lookup returns CDR1 SGHRS and CDR2 YFSETQ. Template switching by 5'RACE with UMIs generated the TCR beta cDNA. TCRdb reworked the 5' RACE reads into one entry per CDR3 protein, no DNA. Its table lists 300,000 to 450,000 distinct CDR3 sequences. The sample consisted of blood T cells: a sorted CD56 or NKG2C T cell subset, CD4+ or CD8+ T cells, or bulk PBMC T cells (not recorded which). The chain uses TRBV5-1 and TRBJ2-5; TCRdb proposes TRBD2, but this gene call is untestable without DNA. The receptor was isolated from a man between 18 and 69 years old in good health. CDR3 loop: CASSTGLAGSLETQYF.